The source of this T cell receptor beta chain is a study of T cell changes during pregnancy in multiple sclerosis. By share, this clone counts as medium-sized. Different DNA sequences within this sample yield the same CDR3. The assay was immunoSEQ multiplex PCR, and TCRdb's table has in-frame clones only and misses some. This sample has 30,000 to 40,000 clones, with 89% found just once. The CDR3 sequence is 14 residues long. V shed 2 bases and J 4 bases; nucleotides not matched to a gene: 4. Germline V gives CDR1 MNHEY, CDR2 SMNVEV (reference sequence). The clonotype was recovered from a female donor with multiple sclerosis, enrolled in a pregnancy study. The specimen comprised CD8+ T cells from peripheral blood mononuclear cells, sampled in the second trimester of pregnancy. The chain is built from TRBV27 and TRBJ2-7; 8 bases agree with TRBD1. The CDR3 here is CASSLQGANYEQYF. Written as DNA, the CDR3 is TGTGCCAGCAGTTTACAGGGGGCGAATTACGAGCAGTACTTC.